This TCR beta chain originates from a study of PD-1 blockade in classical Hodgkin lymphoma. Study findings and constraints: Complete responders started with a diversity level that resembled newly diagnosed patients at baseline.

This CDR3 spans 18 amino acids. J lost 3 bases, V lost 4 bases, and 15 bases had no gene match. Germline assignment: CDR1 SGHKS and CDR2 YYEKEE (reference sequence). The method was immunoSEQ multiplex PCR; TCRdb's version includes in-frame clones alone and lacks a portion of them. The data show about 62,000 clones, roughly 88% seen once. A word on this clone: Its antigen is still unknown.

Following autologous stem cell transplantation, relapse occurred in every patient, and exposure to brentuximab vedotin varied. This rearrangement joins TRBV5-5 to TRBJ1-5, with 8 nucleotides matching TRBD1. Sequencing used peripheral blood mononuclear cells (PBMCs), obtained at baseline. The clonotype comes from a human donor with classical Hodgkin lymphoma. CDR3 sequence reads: CASSRGGGQAQFNQPQHF. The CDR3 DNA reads TGTGCCAGCAGCCGCGGTGGGGGACAGGCCCAATTCAATCAGCCCCAGCATTTT.